This T cell receptor (beta chain) was captured by sequencing in a study of blood T cell repertoires in COVID-19. Method: immunoSEQ multiplex PCR; TCRdb's copy keeps in-frame clones and lacks some. There are approximately 250,000 clones in the sample; roughly nine tenths occur only once, and 1.5% to 2% lies in the top ten. V lost 3 bases and J 4 bases, leaving 10 bases between the germline ends. This CDR3 has 14 amino acids. Germline lookup yields CDR1 SGHNT and CDR2 YENEEA. The rearrangement uses TRBV11-3 and TRBJ2-1; a weak D match, TRBD2 (6 bases). This clonotype was sampled from a woman aged 60-75 years who had recovered from COVID-19. Sequenced sample: peripheral blood. The CDR3 sequence: CASSFGTGYNEQFF. Here the CDR3 DNA reads TGTGCCAGCAGCTTTGGGACTGGATACAATGAGCAGTTCTTC.